This is a list of T cell receptor beta chains from one sample in a study of beta chain features in type 1 diabetes. Measured with immunoSEQ multiplex PCR; TCRdb has only the in-frame clones, and not every one. This table has under 950,000 clones, about a sixth appearing once. Sequencing was carried out using naive CD4+ T cells from blood. The receptors were gathered from a woman under 30 in good health. The CDR3 runs from the conserved cysteine through the conserved F or W. The D gene is left open where the match is weak.

D: .
V: TRBV11-2
J: TRBJ2-5
CDR3: CASNTAGQSQETQYF

D: TRBD2
V: TRBV6-6
J: TRBJ2-7
CDR3: CASSYGLAGGRKEYF

D: .
V: TRBV5-4
J: TRBJ2-3
CDR3: CASSLVSAPDTQYF

D: .
V: TRBV7-3
J: TRBJ2-5
CDR3: CASSLTHRETQYF

D: TRBD1
V: TRBV7-2
J: TRBJ2-5
CDR3: CASSPRDRRLETQYF

D: .
V: TRBV6-6
J: TRBJ2-1
CDR3: CASSYLPYNEQFF

D: TRBD2
V: TRBV5-1
J: TRBJ2-7
CDR3: CASSIGLAGGPSYEQYF

D: .
V: TRBV5-1
J: TRBJ2-1
CDR3: CASSLADEQFF

D: .
V: TRBV7-8
J: TRBJ2-7
CDR3: CASSSGLHSDEQYF

D: .
V: TRBV28
J: TRBJ2-2
CDR3: CASTDGSNTGELFF

D: .
V: TRBV15
J: TRBJ2-1
CDR3: CATSRGGGALLRSNEQFF

D: TRBD1
V: TRBV15
J: TRBJ2-7
CDR3: CATSFGTGYYEQYF

D: .
V: TRBV6-6
J: TRBJ1-2
CDR3: CASSYGGGTHYGYTF

D: TRBD1
V: TRBV18
J: TRBJ2-7
CDR3: CASSPPRQGVAYEQYF

D: TRBD2
V: TRBV6-6
J: TRBJ2-5
CDR3: CASSSGGSGQETQYF

D: .
V: TRBV4-1
J: TRBJ2-2
CDR3: CASSQVWGPLTGELFF

D: TRBD2
V: TRBV7-2
J: TRBJ2-3
CDR3: CASRLGDYGDTQYF

D: .
V: TRBV29-1
J: TRBJ2-2
CDR3: CSVGGPANTGELFF

D: .
V: TRBV4-1
J: TRBJ2-1
CDR3: CASSQVSFEYTAGHNEQFF

D: .
V: TRBV5-1
J: TRBJ2-1
CDR3: CASSMQGVGYNEQFF

D: .
V: TRBV7-8
J: TRBJ2-7
CDR3: CASSSSFPSEQYF

D: .
V: TRBV4-2
J: TRBJ2-5
CDR3: CASSHDLGRAETQYF

D: .
V: TRBV19
J: TRBJ1-5
CDR3: CASSWPVRNQPQHF

D: TRBD2
V: TRBV27
J: TRBJ2-5
CDR3: CASSHASAGARETQYF

D: .
V: TRBV6-5
J: TRBJ2-2
CDR3: CASSPLTGNTGELFF